This TCR beta chain was captured in a study of OX40 agonist ivuxolimab in advanced cancers. With respect to the entire study: Ivuxolimab was a fully human IgG2 agonistic monoclonal antibody targeting the costimulatory receptor OX40 (CD134). Of the roughly 52 dose-escalation patients, hepatocellular carcinoma was present in roughly 19, melanoma in roughly 15, renal cell carcinoma in 9 and head and neck cancer in 9. Prior anti-PD-1, anti-PD-L1 or anti-CTLA-4 therapy was permitted, and about 40% of dose-escalation patients had received checkpoint inhibitors. Partial responses occurred in three dose-escalation patients: two with cutaneous melanoma and one with hepatocellular carcinoma. Intravenous ivuxolimab was administered to patients every 2 weeks at six dose levels: 0.01, 0.1, 0.3, 1.5, 3 and 10 mg/kg. In the dose-escalation cohort, 75% to 85% of patients were male, and the mean age was 60 years with a range of roughly 20 to 85. The point of sequencing TCRbeta in the periphery was to test whether ivuxolimab changed TCR sequence diversity and drove clonal T-cell expansion. The paper covers the monotherapy dose-escalation part of the phase I ivuxolimab trial, which included N of about 56 patients.

The CDR3 runs 17 amino acids, cysteine and phenylalanine included. CDR3 DNA is the only sequence kept; it has 51 bases, read in frame from the first base. V was cut back by 6 bases and J by 10 bases, leaving a gap of 28 bases between them. In the germline V gene, CDR1 corresponds to LGHNT and CDR2 to FRNRAP. On this clone: This clone's antigen is unknown. Nothing much larger sits one base from this clone, and base qualities are not available.

Summary of the overall study and its limitations: In the 0.1-3.0 mg/kg groups, partial responders were among the patients with the lowest normalized peripheral clonal expansion, particularly in CD8+ T cells. Low levels of normalized T-cell clonal expansion were also shown by some nonresponding patients. Which antigens the clonally expanded peripheral T cells were specific for was not determined. At doses from 0.1 to 3.0 mg/kg, clonal expansion was seen in both CD4+ and CD8+ blood T cells between baseline and week 6. After ivuxolimab, CD8+ T cells had more expanded clones than CD4+ T cells on average.

The trial excluded patients who had a history of autoimmune disease or who were on systemic immunosuppression. In every dose cohort, peripheral blood was drawn for TCR sequencing at baseline, cycle 4 day 1, and cycle 7 day 1. Samples were obtained from an open-label, multicenter, first-in-human phase I dose-escalation trial of ivuxolimab. Adults with locally advanced or metastatic melanoma, renal cell, hepatocellular, or head and neck squamous cell carcinoma were enrolled in the trial. Before TCR sequencing, CD4+ and CD8+ T cells were separately sorted from peripheral blood. For sequencing of the TCRbeta CDR3 region, genomic DNA was extracted from the sorted cells. The immunoSEQ Assay was used for sequencing of TCRbeta CDR3 regions. Entries here come from immuneACCESS through TCRdb and include only in-frame sequences with V and J called. Some clones fail to appear in such tables; in the studies checked, an unresolved V gene covers under half of the shortfall, and the cause of the remainder is unknown. Here the sample has 42,000 or so clones; approximately 86% occur a single time. The biggest ten clones account for 21% of the sample.

The receptor comes from an adult with an advanced solid tumor such as melanoma, head and neck, liver or kidney cancer. The V gene is TRBV12-5 and the J gene is TRBJ1-5; no D gene call is confident. Here the sequenced sample was CD4+ or CD8+ T cells sorted from blood, taken in a trial of the OX40 agonist ivuxolimab. In nucleotides, the sequence is TGTGCTAGTGGGGAGGGTCGGGGATACCAAGCAATCAGCCCCCAGCATTTT. Its coded protein is CASGEGRGYQAISPQHF. The variable domain in full, with residues beyond the CDR3 obtained from the reference TRBV12-5 and TRBJ1-5 genes, is DARVTQTPRHKVTEMGQEVTMRCQPILGHNTVFWYRQTMMQGLELLAYFRNRAPLDDSGMPKDRFSAEMPDATLATLKIQPSEPRDSAVYFCASGEGRGYQAISPQHFGDGTRLSIL.